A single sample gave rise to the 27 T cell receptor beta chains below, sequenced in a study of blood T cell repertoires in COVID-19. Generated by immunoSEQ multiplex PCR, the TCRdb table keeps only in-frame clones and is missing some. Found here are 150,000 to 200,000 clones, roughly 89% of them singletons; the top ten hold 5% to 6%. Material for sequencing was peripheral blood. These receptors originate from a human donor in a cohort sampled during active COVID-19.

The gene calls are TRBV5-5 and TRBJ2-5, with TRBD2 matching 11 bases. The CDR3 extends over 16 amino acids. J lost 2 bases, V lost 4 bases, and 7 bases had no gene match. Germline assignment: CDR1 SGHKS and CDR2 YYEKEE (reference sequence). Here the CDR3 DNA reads TGTGCCAGCAGCCCGTCCGGGACTAGCGGACAAGAGACCCAGTACTTC. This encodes CASSPSGTSGQETQYF. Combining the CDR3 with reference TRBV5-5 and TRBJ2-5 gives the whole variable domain DAGVTQSPTHLIKTRGQQVTLRCSPISGHKSVSWYQQVLGQGPQFIFQYYEKEERGRGNFPDRFSARQFPNYSSELNVNALLLGDSALYLCASSPSGTSGQETQYFGPGTRLLVL.

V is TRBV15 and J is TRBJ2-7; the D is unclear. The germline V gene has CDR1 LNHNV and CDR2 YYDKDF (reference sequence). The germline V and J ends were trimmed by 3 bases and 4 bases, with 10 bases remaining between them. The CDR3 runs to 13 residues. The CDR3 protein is CATSRPGPYEQYF. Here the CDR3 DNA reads TGTGCCACCAGCAGGCCTGGGCCGTACGAGCAGTACTTC.

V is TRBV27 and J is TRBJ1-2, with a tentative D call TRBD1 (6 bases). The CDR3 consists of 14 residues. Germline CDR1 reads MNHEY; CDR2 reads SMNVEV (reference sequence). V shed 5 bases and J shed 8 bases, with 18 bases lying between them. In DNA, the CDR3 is TGTGCCAGCAGTCTCTCCGGCGGGGGCTACGGCTACACCTTC. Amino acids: CASSLSGGGYGYTF.

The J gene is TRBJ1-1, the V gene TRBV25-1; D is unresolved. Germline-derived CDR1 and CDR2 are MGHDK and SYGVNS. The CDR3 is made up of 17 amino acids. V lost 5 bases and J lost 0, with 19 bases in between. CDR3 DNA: TGTGCCAGCAGTCGCACGACGAACAGTCCGATGAACACTGAAGCTTTCTTT. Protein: CASSRTTNSPMNTEAFF.

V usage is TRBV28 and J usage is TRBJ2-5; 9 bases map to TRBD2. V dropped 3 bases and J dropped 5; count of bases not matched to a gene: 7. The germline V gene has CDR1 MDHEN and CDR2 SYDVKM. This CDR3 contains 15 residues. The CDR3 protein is CASSFAAGGPETQYF. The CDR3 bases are TGTGCCAGCAGTTTCGCGGCGGGAGGGCCGGAGACCCAGTACTTC.

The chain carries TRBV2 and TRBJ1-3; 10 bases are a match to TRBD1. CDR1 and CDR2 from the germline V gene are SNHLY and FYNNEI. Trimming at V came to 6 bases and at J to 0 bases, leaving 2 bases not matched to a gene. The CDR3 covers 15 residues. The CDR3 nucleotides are TGTGCCAGCAGGAGGACAGGGGGCTCTGGAAACACCATATATTTT. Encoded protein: CASRRTGGSGNTIYF.

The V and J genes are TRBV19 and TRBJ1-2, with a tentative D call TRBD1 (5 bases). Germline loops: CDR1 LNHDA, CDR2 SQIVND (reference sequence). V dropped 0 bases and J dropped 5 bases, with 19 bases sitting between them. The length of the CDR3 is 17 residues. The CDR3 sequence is CASSIDRVRTTGYGYTF. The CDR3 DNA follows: TGTGCCAGTAGTATAGACCGCGTCAGGACAACCGGATATGGCTACACCTTC.

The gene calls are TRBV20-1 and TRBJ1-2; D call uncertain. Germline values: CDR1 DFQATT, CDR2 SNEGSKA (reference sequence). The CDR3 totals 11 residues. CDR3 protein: CETLREGGYTF. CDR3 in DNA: TGCGAGACATTAAGGGAGGGAGGCTACACCTTC.

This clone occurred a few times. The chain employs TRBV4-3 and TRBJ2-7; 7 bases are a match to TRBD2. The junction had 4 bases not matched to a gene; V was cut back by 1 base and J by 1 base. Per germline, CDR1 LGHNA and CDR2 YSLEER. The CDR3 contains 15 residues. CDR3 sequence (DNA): TGCGCCAGCAGCCAAGGAAGCGGGGCTTCCTACGAGCAGTACTTC. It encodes CASSQGSGASYEQYF.

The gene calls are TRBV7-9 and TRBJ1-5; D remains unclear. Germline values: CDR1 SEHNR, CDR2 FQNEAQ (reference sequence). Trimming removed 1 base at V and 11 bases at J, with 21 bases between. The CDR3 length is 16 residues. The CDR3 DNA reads TGTGCCAGCAGCTTAGTCGGGGATCCGGCAAATCAAGCCCAGCATTTT. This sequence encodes CASSLVGDPANQAQHF.

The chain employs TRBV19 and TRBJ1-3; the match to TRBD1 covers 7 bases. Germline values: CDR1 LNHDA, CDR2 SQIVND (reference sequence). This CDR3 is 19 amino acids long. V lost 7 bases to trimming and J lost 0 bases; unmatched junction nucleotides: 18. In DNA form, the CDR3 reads TGTGCCAGTACCATTCGTCGAGGGGGCCGACAGTTCTCTGGAAACACCATATATTTT. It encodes CASTIRRGGRQFSGNTIYF.

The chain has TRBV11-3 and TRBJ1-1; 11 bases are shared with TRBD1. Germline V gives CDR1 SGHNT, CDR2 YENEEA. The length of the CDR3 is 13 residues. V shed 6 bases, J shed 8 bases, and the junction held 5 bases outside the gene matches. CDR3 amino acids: CASSPGQGAEAFF. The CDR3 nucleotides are TGTGCCAGCAGTCCTGGACAGGGGGCCGAAGCTTTCTTT.

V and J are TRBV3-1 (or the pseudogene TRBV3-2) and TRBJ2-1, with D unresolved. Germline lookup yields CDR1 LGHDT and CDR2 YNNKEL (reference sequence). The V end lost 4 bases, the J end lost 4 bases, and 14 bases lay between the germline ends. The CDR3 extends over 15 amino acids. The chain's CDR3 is CASSPLGSRYNEQFF. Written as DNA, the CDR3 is TGTGCCAGCAGCCCCCTAGGTAGTAGATACAATGAGCAGTTCTTC.

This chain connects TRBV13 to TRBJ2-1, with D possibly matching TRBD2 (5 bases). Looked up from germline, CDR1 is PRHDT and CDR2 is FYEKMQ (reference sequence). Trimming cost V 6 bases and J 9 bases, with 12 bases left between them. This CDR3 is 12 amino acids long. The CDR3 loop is CASRTARGEQFF. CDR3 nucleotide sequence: TGTGCCAGCAGAACCGCCCGGGGTGAGCAGTTCTTC.

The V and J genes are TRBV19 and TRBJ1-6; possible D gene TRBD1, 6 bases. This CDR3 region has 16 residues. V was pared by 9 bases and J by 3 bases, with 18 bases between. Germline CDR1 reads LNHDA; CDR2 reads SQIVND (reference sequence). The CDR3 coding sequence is TGTGCCAGCGTACTGGGACAACGGATCTATAATTCACCCCTCCACTTT. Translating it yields CASVLGQRIYNSPLHF.

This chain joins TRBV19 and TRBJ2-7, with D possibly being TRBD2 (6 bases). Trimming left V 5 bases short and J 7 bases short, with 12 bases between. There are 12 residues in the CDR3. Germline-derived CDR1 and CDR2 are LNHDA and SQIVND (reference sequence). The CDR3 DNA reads TGTGCCAGTAGTGAGGGAGGTCTTGAGCAGTACTTC. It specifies CASSEGGLEQYF.

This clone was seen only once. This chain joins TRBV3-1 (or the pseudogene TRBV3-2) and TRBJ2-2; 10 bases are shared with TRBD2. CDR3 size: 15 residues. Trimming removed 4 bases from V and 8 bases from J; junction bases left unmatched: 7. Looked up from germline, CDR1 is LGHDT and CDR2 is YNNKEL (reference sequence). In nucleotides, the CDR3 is TGTGCCAGCAGCCGAGGACTAGCGGAAGTGGGGGAGCTGTTTTTT. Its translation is CASSRGLAEVGELFF.

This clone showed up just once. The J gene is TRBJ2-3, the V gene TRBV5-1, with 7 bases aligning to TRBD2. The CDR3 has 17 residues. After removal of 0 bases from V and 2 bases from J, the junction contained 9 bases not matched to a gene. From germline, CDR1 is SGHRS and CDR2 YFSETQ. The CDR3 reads CASSLASTGGLTDTQYF. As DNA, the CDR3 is TGCGCCAGCAGCTTGGCTTCGACGGGAGGACTCACAGATACGCAGTATTTT.

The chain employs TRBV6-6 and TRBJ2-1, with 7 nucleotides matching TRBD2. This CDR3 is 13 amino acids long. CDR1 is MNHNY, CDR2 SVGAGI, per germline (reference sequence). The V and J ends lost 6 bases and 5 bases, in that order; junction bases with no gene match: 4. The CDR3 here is CASRRGGDNEQFF. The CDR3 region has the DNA TGTGCCAGCAGGCGGGGAGGGGACAATGAGCAGTTCTTC.

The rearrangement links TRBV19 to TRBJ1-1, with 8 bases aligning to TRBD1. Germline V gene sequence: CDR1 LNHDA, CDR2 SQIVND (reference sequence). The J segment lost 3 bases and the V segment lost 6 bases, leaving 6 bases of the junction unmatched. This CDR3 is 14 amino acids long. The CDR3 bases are TGTGCCAGTAGAGCTCAGGGGGCCGACACTGAAGCTTTCTTT. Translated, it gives CASRAQGADTEAFF.

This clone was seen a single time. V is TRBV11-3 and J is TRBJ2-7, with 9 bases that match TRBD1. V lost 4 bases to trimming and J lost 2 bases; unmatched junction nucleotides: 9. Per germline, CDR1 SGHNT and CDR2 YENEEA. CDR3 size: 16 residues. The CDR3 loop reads CASSSNRDRDPYEQYF. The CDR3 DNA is TGTGCCAGCAGCTCAAACCGGGACAGGGATCCCTACGAGCAGTACTTC.

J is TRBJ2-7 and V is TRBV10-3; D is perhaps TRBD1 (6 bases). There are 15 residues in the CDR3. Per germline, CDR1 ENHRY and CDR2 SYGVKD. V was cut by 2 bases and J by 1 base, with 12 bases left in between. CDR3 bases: TGTGCCATCAGTGAGAAGGGACAACTATCCTACGAGCAGTACTTC. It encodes CAISEKGQLSYEQYF.

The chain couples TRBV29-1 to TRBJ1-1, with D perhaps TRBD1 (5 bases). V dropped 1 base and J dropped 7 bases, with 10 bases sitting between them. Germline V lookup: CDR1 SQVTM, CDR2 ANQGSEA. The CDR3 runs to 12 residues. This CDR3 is CSVEGGGGEAFF. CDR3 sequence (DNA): TGCAGCGTTGAAGGGGGGGGAGGTGAAGCTTTCTTT.

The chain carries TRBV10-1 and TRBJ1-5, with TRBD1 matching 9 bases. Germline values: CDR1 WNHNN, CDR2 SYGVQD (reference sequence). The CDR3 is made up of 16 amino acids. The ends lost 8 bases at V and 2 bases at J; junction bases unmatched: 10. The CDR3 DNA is TGCGCCAGCGCAAGAGAAAGGGACAGGGGCAATCAGCCCCAGCATTTT. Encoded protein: CASARERDRGNQPQHF.

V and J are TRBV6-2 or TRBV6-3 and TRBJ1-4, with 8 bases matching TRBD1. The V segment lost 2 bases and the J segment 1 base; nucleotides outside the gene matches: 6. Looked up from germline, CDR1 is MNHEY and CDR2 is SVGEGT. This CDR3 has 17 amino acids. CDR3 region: CASSYSGQGGTNEKLFF. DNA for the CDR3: TGTGCCAGCAGTTACAGTGGACAGGGTGGAACTAATGAAAAACTGTTTTTT.

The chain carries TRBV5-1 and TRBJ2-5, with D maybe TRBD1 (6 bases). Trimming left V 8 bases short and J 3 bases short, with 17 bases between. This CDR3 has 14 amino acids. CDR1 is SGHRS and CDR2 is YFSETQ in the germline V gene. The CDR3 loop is CASTVQGPEETQYF. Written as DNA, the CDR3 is TGCGCCAGTACGGTACAGGGACCCGAAGAGACCCAGTACTTC.

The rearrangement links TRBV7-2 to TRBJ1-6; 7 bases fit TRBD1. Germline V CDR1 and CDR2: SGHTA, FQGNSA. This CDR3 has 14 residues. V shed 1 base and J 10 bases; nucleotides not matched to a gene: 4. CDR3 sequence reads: CASSLGGGSSPLHF. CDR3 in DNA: TGTGCCAGCAGCTTAGGAGGGGGCAGCTCACCCCTCCACTTT. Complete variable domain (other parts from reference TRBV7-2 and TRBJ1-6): GAGVSQSPSNKVTEKGKDVELRCDPISGHTALYWYRQSLGQGLEFLIYFQGNSAPDKSGLPSDRFSAERTGGSVSTLTIQRTQQEDSAVYLCASSLGGGSSPLHFGNGTRLTVT.